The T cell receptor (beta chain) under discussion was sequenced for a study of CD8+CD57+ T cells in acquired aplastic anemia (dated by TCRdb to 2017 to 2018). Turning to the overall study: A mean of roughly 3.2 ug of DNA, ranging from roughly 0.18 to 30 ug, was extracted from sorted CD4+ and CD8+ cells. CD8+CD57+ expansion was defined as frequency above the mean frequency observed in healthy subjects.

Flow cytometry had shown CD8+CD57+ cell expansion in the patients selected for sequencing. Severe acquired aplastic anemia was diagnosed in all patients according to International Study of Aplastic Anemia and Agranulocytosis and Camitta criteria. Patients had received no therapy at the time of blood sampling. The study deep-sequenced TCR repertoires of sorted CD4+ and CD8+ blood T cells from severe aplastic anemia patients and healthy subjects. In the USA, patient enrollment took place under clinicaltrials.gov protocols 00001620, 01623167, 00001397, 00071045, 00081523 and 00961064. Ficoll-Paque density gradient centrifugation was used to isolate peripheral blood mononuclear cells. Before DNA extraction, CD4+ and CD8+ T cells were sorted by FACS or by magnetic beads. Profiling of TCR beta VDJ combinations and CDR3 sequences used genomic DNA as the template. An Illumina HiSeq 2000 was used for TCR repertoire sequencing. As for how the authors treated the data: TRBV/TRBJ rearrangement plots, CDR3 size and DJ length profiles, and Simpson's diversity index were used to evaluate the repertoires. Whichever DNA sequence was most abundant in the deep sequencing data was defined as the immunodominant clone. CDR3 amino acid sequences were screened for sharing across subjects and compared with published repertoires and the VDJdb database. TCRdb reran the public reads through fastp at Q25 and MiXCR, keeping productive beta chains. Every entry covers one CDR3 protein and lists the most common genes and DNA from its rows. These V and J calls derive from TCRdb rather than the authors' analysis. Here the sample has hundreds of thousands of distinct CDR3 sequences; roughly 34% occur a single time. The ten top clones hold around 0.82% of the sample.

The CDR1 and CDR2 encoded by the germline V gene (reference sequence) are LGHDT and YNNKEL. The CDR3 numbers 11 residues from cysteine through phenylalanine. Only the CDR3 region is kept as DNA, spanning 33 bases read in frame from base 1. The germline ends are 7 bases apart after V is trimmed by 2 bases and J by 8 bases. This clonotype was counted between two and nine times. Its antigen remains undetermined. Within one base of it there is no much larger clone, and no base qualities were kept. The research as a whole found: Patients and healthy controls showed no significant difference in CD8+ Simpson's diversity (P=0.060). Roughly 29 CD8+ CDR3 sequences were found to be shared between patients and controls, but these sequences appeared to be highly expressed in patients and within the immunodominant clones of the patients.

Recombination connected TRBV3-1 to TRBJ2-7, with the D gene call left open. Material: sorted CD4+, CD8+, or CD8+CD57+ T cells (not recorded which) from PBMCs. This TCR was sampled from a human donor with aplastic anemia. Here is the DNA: TGTGCCAGCAGCCAATTAAGGAAGCAGTACTTC. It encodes CASSQLRKQYF.